This TCR beta chain was captured in a study of cytomegalovirus exposure and HLA in healthy donors. Study-wide results and limits: Exclusion as indistinguishable affected some V segments, including TRBV6-2 and TRBV6-3. Several of the most significant clusters were apparently associated with common viral pathogens in a later analysis.

CDR3 size: 16 residues. After removal of 2 bases from V and 2 bases from J, the junction contained 9 bases not matched to a gene. The germline CDR1 and CDR2 sequences are LGHNA and YNFKEQ. In the case of this clone: Its antigen remains unknown.

This PCR relied on a set of 60 Vbeta primers and 13 Jbeta primers. The protocol was immunoSEQ multiplex PCR, while the TCRdb copy is restricted to in-frame clones and leaves out a portion. This sample's table reports some 48,000 clones. The sample taken for sequencing was PBMCs. The sequence came from a male donor in good health and CMV-seropositive. The rearrangement joins TRBV4-2 to TRBJ2-7; 7 bases fit TRBD1. As DNA, the CDR3 is TGTGCCAGCAGCCAACAGACGGGACAGAGAGCCTACGAGCAGTACTTC. Its protein is CASSQQTGQRAYEQYF.